Each of the 30 T cell receptor beta chains below was sequenced from the same sample in a study of OX40 agonist ivuxolimab in advanced cancers. Measured with immunoSEQ multiplex PCR; TCRdb has only the in-frame clones, and not every one. This sample has tens of thousands of clones, with roughly 92% found just once. The sample was CD4+ or CD8+ T cells sorted from blood, taken in a trial of the OX40 agonist ivuxolimab. The source is an adult with an advanced solid tumor such as melanoma, head and neck, liver or kidney cancer.

The CDR3 bases are TGTGCCAGCAGCTTCCTAGCGGGGGGGCCGGGGAATGAGCAGTTCTTC. Amino acid sequence: CASSFLAGGPGNEQFF. V usage is TRBV11-2 and J usage is TRBJ2-1; 12 bases line up with TRBD2. V gave up 3 bases and J gave up 7 bases; unmatched junction bases: 7. The CDR3 runs 16 residues. Germline CDR1 reads SGHAT; CDR2 reads FQNNGV.

The J gene is TRBJ2-3, the V gene TRBV9; D uncertain. V lost 4 bases to trimming and J lost 2 bases, with 8 bases between them. Germline CDR1 SGDLS, CDR2 YYNGEE. There are 13 residues in the CDR3. CDR3 DNA: TGTGCCAGCAGCACTACACACACAGATACGCAGTATTTT. It translates to CASSTTHTDTQYF.

V and J are TRBV18 and TRBJ2-7, with D perhaps matching TRBD1 (5 bases). Germline V gives CDR1 KGHSH, CDR2 LQKENI. The V and J ends lost 2 bases and 0 bases respectively, with 8 bases between them. The CDR3 spans 14 residues. Here the CDR3 reads CASSPKTGSYEQYF. The CDR3, as DNA: TGTGCCAGCTCACCAAAAACAGGCTCCTACGAGCAGTACTTC.

The rearrangement joins TRBV20-1 to TRBJ1-2, with 8 bases aligning to TRBD1. This CDR3 is built from 10 residues. J gave up 13 bases and V 5 bases, and 6 bases lay outside the gene matches. CDR1 and CDR2 (germline): DFQATT, SNEGSKA (reference sequence). The CDR3 region is CSAVDRAGTF. The DNA for the CDR3 is TGCAGTGCTGTGGACAGGGCTGGCACCTTC.

The V call is TRBV2, the J call TRBJ2-7; the D call may be TRBD1 or TRBD2 (5 bases each). Trimming shortened V by 4 bases and J by 5 bases, and 12 bases separated the two germline ends. From germline, CDR1 is SNHLY and CDR2 FYNNEI. The CDR3 runs 13 residues. The CDR3 spells CASSVQGTHEQYF. For the CDR3, the DNA is TGTGCCAGCAGTGTTCAAGGGACGCACGAGCAGTACTTC.

The V call is TRBV7-3, the J call TRBJ2-2, with D perhaps assigned TRBD1 or TRBD2 (5 bases each). The CDR3 is made up of 16 amino acids. Germline V gene lookup returns CDR1 SGHTA and CDR2 FQGTGA. V dropped 4 bases and J dropped 5 bases, with 17 bases sitting between them. The CDR3 DNA sequence: TGTGCCAGCAGCTCCCCGGGACCCTCGGGGACCGGGGAGCTGTTTTTT. Its translation is CASSSPGPSGTGELFF.

The gene calls are TRBV5-5 and TRBJ2-7; no clear D. Per the germline V gene, CDR1 is SGHKS and CDR2 is YYEKEE (reference sequence). The length of the CDR3 is 14 residues. Trimming cost V 7 bases and J 0 bases, with 14 bases left between them. The CDR3: CASGRVVPSYEQYF. The CDR3 region has the DNA TGTGCCAGCGGTAGGGTTGTGCCCTCCTACGAGCAGTACTTC.

CDR3 coding DNA: TGTGCCTGGACTGCCCGGCCGGTTAACTATGGCTACACCTTC. It translates to CAWTARPVNYGYTF. V and J are TRBV30 and TRBJ1-2; D is ambiguous. CDR1 is GTSNPN and CDR2 is SVGIG in the germline V gene (reference sequence). The CDR3 runs 14 residues. The V gene lost 4 bases and the J gene lost 1 base, with 13 bases spanning the gap.

Worth noting for this clone: The DNA is left out, because the CDR3 cannot be placed on it with certainty; the CDR3 is given as TCRdb lists it. The gene calls are TRBV7-8 and TRBJ1-1; the D segment call TRBD1 is taken from the table without a DNA check. Germline V gene lookup returns CDR1 SGHVS and CDR2 FQNEAQ. The CDR3 extends over 14 residues, inclusive of both ends. The CDR3 loop is CASSLDWGQGSTFF.

V is TRBV19 and J is TRBJ1-3; D gene unclear. The CDR3 is made up of 11 amino acids. Germline loops: CDR1 LNHDA, CDR2 SQIVND (reference sequence). The V end lost 3 bases, the J end lost 4 bases, and 1 base lay between the germline ends. CDR3 sequence reads: CASSIGNTIYF. The CDR3, as DNA: TGTGCCAGTAGTATCGGAAACACCATATATTTT.

The V call is TRBV27, the J call TRBJ2-3; no clear D. V lost 4 bases, J lost 6 bases, and 14 bases lay in between. Germline V gene data show CDR1 as MNHEY and CDR2 as SMNVEV (reference sequence). The CDR3 loop spans 14 amino acids. The CDR3 DNA reads TGTGCCAGCAGTTCACGACCGTCCCGGGATACGCAGTATTTT. Translated, it gives CASSSRPSRDTQYF.

This clone was found once. The chain recombines TRBV7-2 with TRBJ1-2, with a tentative D call TRBD1 (6 bases). Germline CDR1 and CDR2: SGHTA and FQGNSA. Deletions cut 6 bases from V and 2 bases from J, with 10 bases between. This CDR3 has 13 amino acids. The DNA for the CDR3 is TGTGCCAGCAGTACAGGGAACAACTATGGCTACACCTTC. Its protein is CASSTGNNYGYTF.

The chain links TRBV19 to TRBJ2-7; 9 nucleotides match TRBD1. Germline V gene lookup returns CDR1 LNHDA and CDR2 SQIVND (reference sequence). The CDR3 sequence is 14 residues long. V was clipped by 3 bases and J by 2 bases; unmatched bases: 2. The CDR3, as DNA: TGTGCCAGTAGTATTCGGGACAGGGCCTACGAGCAGTACTTC. Translated, it gives CASSIRDRAYEQYF.

The V and J genes are TRBV11-3 and TRBJ1-1, with D tentatively TRBD1 (5 bases). The germline gives CDR1 SGHNT, CDR2 YENEEA. CDR3 length: 13 amino acids. The V end was cut by 1 base, the J end by 6 bases, with 9 bases between. CDR3 nucleotides: TGTGCCAGCAGCTTAGTTCAGGGTGCTGAAGCTTTCTTT. Its protein is CASSLVQGAEAFF. The whole variable domain, filled in from reference TRBV11-3 and TRBJ1-1, reads EAGVVQSPRYKIIEKKQPVAFWCNPISGHNTLYWYLQNLGQGPELLIRYENEEAVDDSQLPKDRFSAERLKGVDSTLKIQPAELGDSAVYLCASSLVQGAEAFFGQGTRLTVV.

The chain employs TRBV11-1 and TRBJ2-3, with 11 bases identical to TRBD1. The CDR3 sequence is 15 residues long. Germline assignment: CDR1 SGHAT and CDR2 FQDESV (reference sequence). V trimming: 5 bases; J trimming: 4 bases; junction bases outside the gene matches: 5. CDR3 coding DNA: TGTGCCAGCAGCATAGGGACAGGGGGAGCAGATACGCAGTATTTT. Protein: CASSIGTGGADTQYF.

This CDR3 reads CAWSVLGATGELFF. In nucleotides, the CDR3 is TGTGCCTGGAGTGTACTGGGGGCAACCGGGGAGCTGTTTTTT. The chain couples TRBV30 to TRBJ2-2; TRBD1 is a possible D gene (6 bases). The ends were cut back, 0 bases at V and 5 bases at J, with 10 bases in the middle. Germline CDR1 GTSNPN, CDR2 SVGIG (reference sequence). This CDR3 is 14 amino acids long. The variable domain in full, completed from reference TRBV30 and TRBJ2-2, reads SQTIHQWPATLVQPVGSPLSLECTVEGTSNPNLYWYRQAAGRGLQLLFYSVGIGQISSEVPQNLSASRPQDRQFILSSKKLLLSDSGFYLCAWSVLGATGELFFGEGSRLTVL.

V is TRBV7-2 and J is TRBJ2-3, with D uncertain. The CDR3 extends over 11 amino acids. Germline V lookup: CDR1 SGHTA, CDR2 FQGNSA. V was clipped by 5 bases and J by 6 bases, with 6 bases between them. The CDR3 loop is CASSHRDTQYF. The CDR3 DNA sequence: TGTGCCAGCAGCCATAGGGATACGCAGTATTTT.

This clone was detected once. The V gene is TRBV11-3, the J gene TRBJ2-7; either TRBD1 or TRBD2 may fit D (6 bases each). V shed 3 bases and J shed 4 bases, with 19 bases lying between them. Germline loops: CDR1 SGHNT, CDR2 YENEEA. The CDR3 spans 16 residues. CDR3 residues: CASSLAGHRSSYEQYF. CDR3 nucleotides: TGTGCCAGCAGCTTGGCGGGACACCGGAGCTCGTACGAGCAGTACTTC.

Only a few counts were recorded for this clone. CDR3 residues: CATSREPDSPLHF. In nucleotides, the CDR3 is TGTGCCACCAGCAGAGAGCCGGATTCACCCCTCCACTTT. The V call is TRBV15, the J call TRBJ1-6; D not resolved. This CDR3 comprises 13 residues. The germline CDR1 and CDR2 sequences are LNHNV and YYDKDF (reference sequence). Trimming pared 0 bases from V and 8 bases from J, leaving 5 bases between.

The V call is TRBV5-1, the J call TRBJ1-1, with D tentatively TRBD1 (5 bases). Germline lookup yields CDR1 SGHRS and CDR2 YFSETQ. Trimming stripped 2 bases from V and 8 bases from J, with 22 bases between. The CDR3 has 16 amino acids. The CDR3 protein is CASSFFPHGGEGEAFF. As DNA, the CDR3 is TGCGCCAGCAGCTTCTTCCCCCACGGGGGTGAAGGGGAAGCTTTCTTT.

The V gene is TRBV30, the J gene TRBJ1-2; 7 bases fit TRBD1. V gave up 1 base and J gave up 7 bases; unmatched junction bases: 9. The CDR3 covers 14 residues. The V gene's germline CDR1 is GTSNPN and CDR2 SVGIG (reference sequence). The CDR3 DNA is TGTGCCTGGAGTGGGCAGGGGGGGGCCGGTGGCTACACCTTC. It encodes CAWSGQGGAGGYTF.

The chain carries TRBV4-1 and TRBJ1-5; D is possibly TRBD1 (6 bases). The CDR3 contains 15 residues. V was clipped by 6 bases and J by 0 bases, with 12 bases between them. CDR1 is MGHRA and CDR2 is YSYEKL in the germline V gene. The CDR3, as DNA: TGCGCCAGCAGTCCGGACAGTAATAGCAATCAGCCCCAGCATTTT. Protein sequence: CASSPDSNSNQPQHF.

The rearrangement uses TRBV5-6 and TRBJ2-7; 11 bases are shared with TRBD2. CDR3 length equals 15 residues. The germline gives CDR1 SGHDT, CDR2 YYEEEE. The J segment lost 3 bases and the V segment lost 1 base, leaving 3 bases of the junction unmatched. The CDR3 spells CASSLRGLADYEQYF. For the CDR3, the DNA is TGTGCCAGCAGCTTGCGGGGACTAGCGGACTACGAGCAGTACTTC.

The chain combines TRBV10-3 with TRBJ1-5; D not resolved. The CDR3 has 14 residues. V was shortened by 0 bases and J by 3 bases, with 6 bases between the two germline ends. Germline assignment: CDR1 ENHRY and CDR2 SYGVKD. CDR3 nucleotide sequence: TGTGCCATCAGTGAGTCCAGAGACAATCAGCCCCAGCATTTT. Its protein is CAISESRDNQPQHF.

The genes are TRBV18 and TRBJ1-4, with D possibly TRBD1 on 6 matching bases. V was pared by 6 bases and J by 5 bases, with 16 bases between. The germline V gene encodes CDR1 KGHSH and CDR2 LQKENI. The CDR3 length is 15 residues. The CDR3: CASSLQGGGNEKLFF. The CDR3 nucleotides are TGTGCCAGCTCGCTACAGGGTGGCGGAAATGAAAAACTGTTTTTT.

The V call is TRBV11-1, the J call TRBJ1-3; D is uncertain. Trimming cost V 5 bases and J 4 bases, with 6 bases left between them. There are 12 residues in the CDR3. Germline loops: CDR1 SGHAT, CDR2 FQDESV (reference sequence). CDR3 in DNA: TGTGCCAGCAGCCTGTCCGGAAACACCATATATTTT. This sequence encodes CASSLSGNTIYF.

In this sample, this clone turned up once. The V and J genes are TRBV5-1 and TRBJ2-7; D is possibly TRBD2 (6 bases). The CDR3 contains 15 residues. V shed 0 bases and J shed 5 bases, with 15 bases lying between them. Germline-derived CDR1 and CDR2 are SGHRS and YFSETQ. CDR3: CASSLVTSPPDEQYF. In nucleotides, the CDR3 is TGCGCCAGCAGCTTGGTCACTAGCCCTCCGGACGAGCAGTACTTC.

This clone showed up just a few times. This rearrangement joins TRBV5-1 to TRBJ1-1; D unresolved. CDR3 length: 14 amino acids. V was trimmed by 0 bases and J by 0 bases, leaving 6 bases between them. Germline CDR1 reads SGHRS; CDR2 reads YFSETQ. The CDR3 is CASSLETVNTEAFF. In DNA form, the CDR3 reads TGCGCCAGCAGCTTGGAGACGGTGAACACTGAAGCTTTCTTT.

This chain uses TRBV19 with TRBJ2-1; maybe TRBD2 (6 bases). The germline V and J ends were trimmed by 7 bases and 9 bases, with 22 bases remaining between them. The germline V gene encodes CDR1 LNHDA and CDR2 SQIVND (reference sequence). The CDR3 totals 15 residues. DNA for the CDR3: TGTGCCAGTACCCCTGGGACTGCCGTTTTGGGTGAGCAGTTCTTC. The encoded protein is CASTPGTAVLGEQFF.

The J gene is TRBJ2-3, the V gene TRBV9; TRBD2 matches 7 bases. With 0 bases clipped from V and 4 bases from J, the junction kept 8 bases outside the gene matches. The germline CDR1 and CDR2 sequences are SGDLS and YYNGEE. This CDR3 comprises 16 residues. The CDR3 reads CASSVEGGSLADTQYF. The CDR3 DNA reads TGTGCCAGCAGCGTAGAGGGCGGGAGTTTGGCAGATACGCAGTATTTT.